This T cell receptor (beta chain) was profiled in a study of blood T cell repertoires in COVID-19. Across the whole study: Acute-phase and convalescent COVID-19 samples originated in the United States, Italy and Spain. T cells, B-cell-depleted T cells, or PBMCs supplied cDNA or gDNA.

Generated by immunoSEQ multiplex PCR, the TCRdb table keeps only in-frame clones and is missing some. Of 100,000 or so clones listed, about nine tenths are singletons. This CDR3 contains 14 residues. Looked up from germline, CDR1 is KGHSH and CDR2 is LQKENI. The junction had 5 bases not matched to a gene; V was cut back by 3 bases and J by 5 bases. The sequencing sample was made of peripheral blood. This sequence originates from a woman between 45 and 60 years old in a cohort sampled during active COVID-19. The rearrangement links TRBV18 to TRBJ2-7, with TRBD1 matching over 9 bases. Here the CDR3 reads CASSPRQGGNEQYF. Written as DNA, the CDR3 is TGTGCCAGCTCACCGAGACAGGGGGGCAACGAGCAGTACTTC.